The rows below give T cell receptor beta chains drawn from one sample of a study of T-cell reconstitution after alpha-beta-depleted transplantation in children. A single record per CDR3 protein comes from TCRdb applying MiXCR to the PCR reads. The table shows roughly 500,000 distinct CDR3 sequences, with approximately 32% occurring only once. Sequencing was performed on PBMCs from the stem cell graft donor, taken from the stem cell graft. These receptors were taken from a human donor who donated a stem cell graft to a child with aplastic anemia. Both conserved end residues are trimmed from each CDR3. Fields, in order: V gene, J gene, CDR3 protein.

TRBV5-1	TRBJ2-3	ASSRGELAESTDTQY
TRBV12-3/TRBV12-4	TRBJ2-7	ASSLWGVGEQY
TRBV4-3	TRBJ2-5	ASSHDRGTETQY
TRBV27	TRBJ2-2	ASSRRGNTGELF
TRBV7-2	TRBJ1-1	ASSSQPWGTF
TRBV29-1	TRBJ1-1	SAQGILNTEAF
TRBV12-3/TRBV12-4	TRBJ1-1	ASRVGQGKAF
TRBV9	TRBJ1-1	ASSVGTAEAF
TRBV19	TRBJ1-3	ASSSHAASGNTIY
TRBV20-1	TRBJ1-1	NARTSTGGYTEAF
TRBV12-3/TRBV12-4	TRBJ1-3	ASIWQVRGNTIY
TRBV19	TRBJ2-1	ASSLRDRKGDEQF
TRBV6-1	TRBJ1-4	ASSRGTADATNEKLF
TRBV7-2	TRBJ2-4	ASSLGRAKNIQY
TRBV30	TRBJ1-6	AWRAGNSPLH
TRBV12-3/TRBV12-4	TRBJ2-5	ASSFWAAETQY
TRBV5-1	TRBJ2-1	ASSLVLAGGGNEQF
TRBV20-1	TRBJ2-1	SARVYHLSGRAANEQF
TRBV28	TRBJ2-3	ASSVLRGLSTDTQY
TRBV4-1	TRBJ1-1	ASSQDWGQKNTEAF
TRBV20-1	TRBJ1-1	SVPHPLNTEAF
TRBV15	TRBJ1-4	ATSRTGVEKLF